This TCR beta chain was identified in a study of T cell repertoires in cytomegalovirus infection. TCRdb analysed the reads with MiXCR anew, one entry per CDR3 protein. The repertoire consists of 200,000 or so distinct CDR3 sequences, with about 28% occurring once and the leading ten covering 30% to 35%. This CDR3 is 13 amino acids long. J lost 2 bases, V lost 3 bases, and 3 bases had no gene match. CDR1 and CDR2 (germline): DFQATT, SNEGSKA (reference sequence). The receptor was isolated from a human donor in good health (CMV status not recorded). Some clones in this sample may be carry-over from other donors' samples. The chain employs TRBV20-1 and TRBJ1-2, with 7 bases fitting TRBD1. Sequencing was done on a sample of PBMCs. CDR3 loop: CSASEGGNYGYTF. The CDR3 coding sequence is TGCAGTGCTAGTGAAGGGGGCAACTATGGCTACACCTTC.